This TCR beta chain is drawn from a study of control samples from healthy donors and cancer patients. The ends were cut back, 9 bases at V and 4 bases at J, with 13 bases in the middle. Looked up from germline, CDR1 is SNHLY and CDR2 is FYNNEI. This CDR3 has 13 residues. Only in-frame clones appear in the TCRdb table, and some are missing; sequencing was by immunoSEQ multiplex PCR. The data hold 150,000 to 200,000 clones, with about 91% observed a single time. Specimen: blood. This sequence was found in a woman in her thirties or forties in good health. The genes are TRBV2 and TRBJ2-4; unclear D gene. The CDR3 DNA sequence: TGTGCCAGTTCTTTTTATGGAAAAAACATTCAGTACTTC. It translates to CASSFYGKNIQYF. The variable domain in full, completed from reference TRBV2 and TRBJ2-4, reads EPEVTQTPSHQVTQMGQEVILRCVPISNHLYFYWYRQILGQKVEFLVSFYNNEISEKSEIFDDQFSVERPDGSNFTLKIRSTKLEDSAMYFCASSFYGKNIQYFGAGTRLSVL.